This T cell receptor beta chain was identified in a study of shared clonotypes between healthy human individuals. Whole-study results and caveats: As a rule, naive subsets had a larger estimated richness than memory subsets. A handful of donors showed sharing of approximately 5% of naive CD4 clonotypes.

Worth noting for this clone: What it binds is not known. At the DNA level, this CDR3 is encoded by other sequences in the same sample as well.

An even split of each subset's genomic DNA across several immunoSEQ plates was performed. For sorted subsets, 150 to 200 ng DNA per replicate equaled roughly 29,000 T cell genomes. Clones were read by immunoSEQ multiplex PCR, and TCRdb kept only the in-frame ones, dropping some. The sample consists of more than 1,200,000 clones, 98% of them appearing once. With 0 bases removed from V and 5 bases from J, the gap between germline ends came to 4 bases. The germline V gene encodes CDR1 ENHRY and CDR2 SYGVKD. This CDR3 contains 12 residues. The V gene is TRBV10-3, the J gene TRBJ2-5; no clear D gene. This TCR was recovered from a man aged 30 to 45 in good health. Sequenced input: naive CD4+ T cells sorted from blood. Subset noted: CD45RA+ positively selected. In DNA form, the CDR3 reads TGTGCCATCAGTGAGTCAGGGGAGACCCAGTACTTC. It yields the protein CAISESGETQYF.